This T cell receptor beta chain is from a study of T cells in Graves' hyperthyroidism and ophthalmopathy. Study-wide results and caveats: Model-based prediction identified ophthalmopathy a median about 6 months prior to its onset. Most expanded thyroid clonotypes above 0.001 recurred in blood.

In the case of this clonotype: Its antigen is not known.

The CDR3 loop spans 18 amino acids. Germline V gene sequence: CDR1 MNHEY, CDR2 SVGAGI. V dropped 6 bases and J dropped 2; count of bases not matched to a gene: 15. RNA transcripts provided the source from which TCR beta CDR3 regions were amplified. During a first-round RT-PCR of the TCR CDR3, the HTBI primer set was used. TCRdb analysed the multiplex PCR reads with MiXCR anew, one entry per CDR3 protein. The repertoire holds 700,000 to 850,000 distinct CDR3 sequences, 30% to 40% seen once, with approximately 31% in the top ten. The chain has TRBV6-5 and TRBJ1-1; 10 bases line up with TRBD1. The sample was blood. The clonotype was recovered from a woman between 35 and 50 years old with Graves' hyperthyroidism. The CDR3 sequence is CASSYNRPGQGTNTEAFF. The CDR3 nucleotides are TGTGCCAGCAGCTATAACCGACCGGGACAGGGGACTAACACTGAAGCTTTCTTT.